A single sample is the source of the 10 T cell receptor beta chains below, sequenced in a study of PD-L1 blockade in urothelial cancer. TCRdb's table, derived via immunoSEQ multiplex PCR, lists solely in-frame clones and lacks some. The sample holds about 84,000 clones, more than 90% seen once. This specimen consisted of PBMCs, obtained around atezolizumab (anti-PD-L1) treatment. These receptors were collected from a man between 60 and 75 years old with urothelial cancer.

V usage is TRBV6-6 and J usage is TRBJ2-7; 10 bases map to TRBD2. The V gene's germline CDR1 is MNHNY and CDR2 SVGAGI (reference sequence). The CDR3 is made up of 15 amino acids. V gave up 3 bases and J gave up 2 bases; unmatched junction bases: 4. The CDR3 is CASSYTSGITYEQYF. The CDR3 DNA is TGTGCCAGCAGTTATACTAGCGGGATAACCTACGAGCAGTACTTC.

The chain uses TRBV28 and TRBJ1-2; TRBD1 is a possible D gene (6 bases). In germline, CDR1 is MDHEN, CDR2 SYDVKM. The CDR3 loop spans 14 amino acids. The V end lost 3 bases, the J end lost 3 bases, and 11 bases lay between the germline ends. The CDR3 nucleotides are TGTGCCAGCAGTTTCCCGGGACACTACTATGGCTACACCTTC. Translation: CASSFPGHYYGYTF.

In its sample, this clone was seen a few times. This chain links TRBV5-4 with TRBJ2-7; tentatively, D is TRBD1 (6 bases). Per germline, CDR1 SGHNT and CDR2 YYREEE (reference sequence). The CDR3 sequence is 14 residues long. Trimming left V 4 bases short and J 7 bases short, with 18 bases between. In DNA, the CDR3 is TGTGCCAGCAGCCCGGACAGATCCTTGTGGGAGCAGTACTTC. It yields the protein CASSPDRSLWEQYF.

The CDR3 sequence is CASSTGVGQPQHF. CDR3 in DNA: TGTGCCAGTAGTACAGGGGTCGGGCAGCCCCAGCATTTT. This sequence joins TRBV19 and TRBJ1-5; D possibly corresponds to TRBD1 (6 bases). Trimming removed 4 bases from V and 7 bases from J, with 11 bases in between. The CDR3 totals 13 residues. The germline V gene encodes CDR1 LNHDA and CDR2 SQIVND (reference sequence).

The genes are TRBV14 and TRBJ1-2, with 9 bases that match TRBD1. V trimming: 2 bases; J trimming: 4 bases; junction bases outside the gene matches: 5. Germline values: CDR1 SGHDN, CDR2 FVKESK. This CDR3 has 15 residues. The CDR3 here is CASSQSAGQGYGYTF. DNA of the CDR3: TGTGCCAGCAGCCAATCTGCGGGACAGGGCTATGGCTACACCTTC. Full variable domain (remainder filled in from reference TRBV14 and TRBJ1-2): EAGVTQFPSHSVIEKGQTVTLRCDPISGHDNLYWYRRVMGKEIKFLLHFVKESKQDESGMPNNRFLAERTGGTYSTLKVQPAELEDSGVYFCASSQSAGQGYGYTFGSGTRLTVV.

This sequence joins TRBV5-6 and TRBJ2-5, with D tentatively TRBD2 (6 bases). Germline V lookup: CDR1 SGHDT, CDR2 YYEEEE. The CDR3 spans 11 residues. V lost 3 bases to trimming and J lost 9 bases, with 9 bases between them. The CDR3 region has the DNA TGTGCCAGCAGCTCCACGGGGGCCCAGTACTTC. Encoded protein: CASSSTGAQYF.

This clone appeared once. V is TRBV9 and J is TRBJ2-7, with 8 bases identical to TRBD2. Per germline, CDR1 SGDLS and CDR2 YYNGEE. The CDR3 is 15 amino acids. V lost 0 bases and J lost 4; bases outside the gene matches: 6. CDR3 sequence: CASSVEPSGLYEQYF. The CDR3 region has the DNA TGTGCCAGCAGCGTAGAGCCTAGCGGGCTGTACGAGCAGTACTTC.

J is TRBJ1-2 and V is TRBV4-3, with 7 positions matching TRBD1. Germline V gene lookup returns CDR1 LGHNA and CDR2 YSLEER. Unmatched junction bases numbered 7, after V lost 2 bases and J lost 4 bases. The CDR3 is 15 amino acids. CDR3 sequence reads: CASSQSAGQSYGYTF. The DNA for the CDR3 is TGCGCCAGCAGCCAATCCGCGGGACAGAGCTATGGCTACACCTTC.

The rearrangement links TRBV28 to TRBJ1-2, with 11 positions matching TRBD1. This CDR3 is built from 12 residues. Germline values: CDR1 MDHEN, CDR2 SYDVKM. Losses at the gene ends were 3 bases for V and 12 bases for J; bases not matched to a gene: 3. The CDR3 spells CASSLGQGVDTF. The CDR3 region has the DNA TGTGCCAGCAGTTTGGGACAGGGGGTAGACACCTTC.

The chain joins TRBV4-3 to TRBJ2-2, with 8 bases matching TRBD1. V gave up 2 bases and J gave up 5 bases; unmatched junction bases: 4. The CDR3 totals 15 residues. CDR1 and CDR2 from the germline V gene are LGHNA and YSLEER. The CDR3 DNA is TGCGCCAGCAGCCAAAAACAGGGGGGTACCGGGGAGCTGTTTTTT. It encodes CASSQKQGGTGELFF.